This TCR beta chain was captured by sequencing in a study of T cells after yellow fever vaccination (dated 2019 in TCRdb). Study-level background: The SMART-Seq v4 Ultra Low Input RNA kit was used to prepare libraries from fractions with low cell numbers. To track T-cell clones before and after primary and booster YFV17D yellow fever vaccination, bulk TCR alpha and beta repertoires were sequenced longitudinally. Two healthy male donors made up the cohort, one aged 18 to 29 years and the other aged 30 to 40 years. Blood was collected at multiple timepoints before and after primary and secondary immunization, and bulk PBMC replicates and cell subsets were isolated.

In the case of this clonotype: Its antigen target is currently unknown. No much larger clonotype is one base removed from it; base qualities were not supplied.

The sample's treatment or condition, from its label and the paper: live attenuated yellow fever vaccine strain. Two biological replicates of bulk PBMCs were collected at each blood-draw timepoint. PBMCs were isolated from peripheral blood using a standard Ficoll-Paque protocol. TriZol was used to extract RNA from bulk PBMCs, from CD4 and CD8 fractions, and from dextramer-positive and dextramer-negative fractions. In the germline V gene, CDR1 corresponds to MNHNS and CDR2 to SASEGT. V sheds 8 bases and J sheds 0 bases, leaving 10 bases between their ends. The CDR3 measures 13 amino acids from cysteine to phenylalanine. Only the CDR3 DNA stays, 39 bases, in frame from base 1. Synthesis of TCR cDNA relied on 5'RACE template switching, a step that introduced a universal primer site along with unique molecular identifiers. Priming for cDNA synthesis came from both the TCR alpha and TCR beta constant segments. Two PCR steps were used to amplify libraries, with sample barcodes and sequencing adapters being added in the second step. Sequencing of the libraries was done on either Illumina HiSeq 2500 (2x100 bp) or NovaSeq (2x150 bp). Per the source publication's procedure: MIGEC was used to demultiplex reads and collapse the reads into UMI consensus sequences, and MiXCR was used for V(D)J alignment. Vaccine-responding clonotypes were defined with edgeR using replicate PBMC samples, requiring FDR below 0.01 and a log2 fold change above 5 up to day 15. Each bulk clonotype was labeled CD4 or CD8 based on which sequenced repertoire, CD4 or CD8, contained the clonotype at higher abundance. The public sequencing data were trimmed at Q25 with fastp and processed into clonotypes with MiXCR by TCRdb, which kept only in-frame beta chains. Rows are combined by CDR3 protein, so each entry shows the most common genes and DNA. V and J calls and clone size were set by TCRdb, not the authors. In all, the sample holds about 580,000 distinct CDR3 sequences, and around 17% of those were seen once. The top ten constitute 17% of the sample.

The study at large found these results: A small fraction of clonotypes showed up in both the CD4 and CD8 compartments, probably as a result of convergent recombination. After the booster, most clones that had expanded after primary vaccination were detected again (nearly 98% of CD4 and around nine tenths of CD8), suggesting broad maintenance of memory. Compared with the primary T-cell response, the secondary T-cell response was faster but weaker, reaching its peak on day 5 rather than on day 15. Only two donors were included in the study, so the extent to which the findings can be generalized is limited. Because abundant contaminating clonotypes from the bulk population could be contained in FACS-sorted repertoires, computational filtering was required.

The chain is made from TRBV6-1 and TRBJ1-1; a tentative D call is TRBD1 (6 bases match). The material was PBMCs, obtained 5 days after the first yellow fever vaccination. This TCR was sampled from a young man who received the YFV17D yellow fever vaccine. CDR3 reads: CASRTVLNTEAFF. The nucleotides read TGTGCCAGCCGGACAGTTCTGAACACTGAAGCTTTCTTT.